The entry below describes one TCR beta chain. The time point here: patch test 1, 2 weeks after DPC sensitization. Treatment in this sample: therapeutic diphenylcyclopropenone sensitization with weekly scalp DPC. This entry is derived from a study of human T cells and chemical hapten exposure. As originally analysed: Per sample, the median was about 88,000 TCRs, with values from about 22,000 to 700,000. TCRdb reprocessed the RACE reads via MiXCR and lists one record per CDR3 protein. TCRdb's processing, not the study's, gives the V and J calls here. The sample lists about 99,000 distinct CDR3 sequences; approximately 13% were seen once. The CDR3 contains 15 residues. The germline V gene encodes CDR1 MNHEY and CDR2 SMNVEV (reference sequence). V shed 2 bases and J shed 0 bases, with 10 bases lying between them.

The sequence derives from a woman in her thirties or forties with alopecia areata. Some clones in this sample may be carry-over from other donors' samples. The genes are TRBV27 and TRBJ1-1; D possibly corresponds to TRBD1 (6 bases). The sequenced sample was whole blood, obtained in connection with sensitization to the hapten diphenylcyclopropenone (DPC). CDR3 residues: CASSLMGHLNTEAFF. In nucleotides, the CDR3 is TGTGCCAGCAGTTTAATGGGACACCTGAACACTGAAGCTTTCTTT.